The T cell receptor beta chain under discussion was sequenced for a study of cytomegalovirus exposure and HLA in healthy donors. Study-level results: The analysis excluded some indistinguishable V segments, including TRBV6-2 and TRBV6-3.

Of note for this clone: Its antigen remains unidentified.

Researchers ran the PCR with 60 Vbeta and 13 Jbeta primers. Measured with immunoSEQ multiplex PCR; TCRdb has only the in-frame clones, and not every one. The sample contains 120,000 or so clones, around 77% of which appear only once. The CDR3 length is 15 residues. CDR1 and CDR2 (germline): SGHTA, FQGNSA. The V and J ends lost 5 bases and 0 bases respectively, with 11 bases between them. Sequencing used PBMCs. This receptor was obtained from a young man in good health and CMV-seropositive. This chain uses TRBV7-2 with TRBJ1-5; D may be TRBD1 (6 bases). The CDR3 spells CASSLRGFSNQPQHF. In DNA, the CDR3 is TGTGCCAGCAGCCTCAGGGGTTTTAGCAATCAGCCCCAGCATTTT.